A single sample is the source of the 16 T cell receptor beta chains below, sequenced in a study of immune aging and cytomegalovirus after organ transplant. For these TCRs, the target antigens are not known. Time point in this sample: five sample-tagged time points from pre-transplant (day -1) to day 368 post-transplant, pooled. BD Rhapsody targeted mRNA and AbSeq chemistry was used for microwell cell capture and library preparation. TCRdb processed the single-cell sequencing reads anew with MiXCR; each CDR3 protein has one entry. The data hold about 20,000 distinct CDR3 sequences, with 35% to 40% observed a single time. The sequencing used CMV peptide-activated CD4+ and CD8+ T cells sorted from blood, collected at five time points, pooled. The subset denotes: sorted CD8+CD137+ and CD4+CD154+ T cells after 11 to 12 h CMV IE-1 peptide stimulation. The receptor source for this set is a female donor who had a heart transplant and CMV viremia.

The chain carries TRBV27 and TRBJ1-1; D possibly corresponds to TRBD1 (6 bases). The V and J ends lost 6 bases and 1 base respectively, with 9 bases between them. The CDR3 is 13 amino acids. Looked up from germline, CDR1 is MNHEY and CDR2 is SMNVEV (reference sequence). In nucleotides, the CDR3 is TGTGCCAGCAGCCTGACAGGGAACACTGAAGCTTTCTTT. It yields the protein CASSLTGNTEAFF.

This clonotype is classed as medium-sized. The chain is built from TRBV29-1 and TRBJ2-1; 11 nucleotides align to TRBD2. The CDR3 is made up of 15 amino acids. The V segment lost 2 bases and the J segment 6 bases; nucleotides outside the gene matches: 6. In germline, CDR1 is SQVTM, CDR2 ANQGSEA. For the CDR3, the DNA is TGCAGCGTTGAACCCGGGACTAGCGGATTCAATGAGCAGTTCTTC. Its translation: CSVEPGTSGFNEQFF.

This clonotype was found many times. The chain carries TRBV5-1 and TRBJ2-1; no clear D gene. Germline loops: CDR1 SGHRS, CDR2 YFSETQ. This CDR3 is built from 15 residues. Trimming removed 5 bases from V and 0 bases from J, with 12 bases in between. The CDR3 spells CASSREATSYNEQFF. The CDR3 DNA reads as TGCGCCAGCAGTCGTGAGGCAACCTCCTACAATGAGCAGTTCTTC. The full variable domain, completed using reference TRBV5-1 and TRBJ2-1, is KAGVTQTPRYLIKTRGQQVTLSCSPISGHRSVSWYQQTPGQGLQFLFEYFSETQRNKGNFPGRFSGRQFSNSRSEMNVSTLELGDSALYLCASSREATSYNEQFFGPGTRLTVL.

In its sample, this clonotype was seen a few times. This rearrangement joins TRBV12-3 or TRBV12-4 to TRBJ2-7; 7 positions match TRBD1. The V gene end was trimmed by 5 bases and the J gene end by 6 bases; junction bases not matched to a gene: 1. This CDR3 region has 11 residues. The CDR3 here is CASSNRGEQYF. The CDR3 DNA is TGTGCCAGCAGTAACAGGGGCGAGCAGTACTTC.

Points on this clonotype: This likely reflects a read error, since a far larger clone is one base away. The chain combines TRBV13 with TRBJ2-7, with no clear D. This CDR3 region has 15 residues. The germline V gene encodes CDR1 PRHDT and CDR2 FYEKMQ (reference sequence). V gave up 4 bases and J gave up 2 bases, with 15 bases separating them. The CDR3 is CASSSFETRTYEQYF. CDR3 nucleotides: TGTGCCAGCAGCTCCTTCGAGACAAGAACCTACGAGCAGTACTTC.

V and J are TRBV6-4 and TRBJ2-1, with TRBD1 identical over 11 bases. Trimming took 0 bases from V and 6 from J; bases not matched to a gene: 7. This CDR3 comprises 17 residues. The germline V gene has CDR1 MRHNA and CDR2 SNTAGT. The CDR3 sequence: CASSDSVGQGAGNEQFF. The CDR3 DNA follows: TGTGCCAGCAGTGACTCGGTCGGACAGGGGGCAGGCAATGAGCAGTTCTTC.

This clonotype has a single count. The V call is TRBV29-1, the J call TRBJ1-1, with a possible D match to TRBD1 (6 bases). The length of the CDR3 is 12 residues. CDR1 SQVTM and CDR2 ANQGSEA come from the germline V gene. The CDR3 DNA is TGCAGTGCTAGAGGACAGCGTACTGAAGCTTTCTTT. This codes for CSARGQRTEAFF.

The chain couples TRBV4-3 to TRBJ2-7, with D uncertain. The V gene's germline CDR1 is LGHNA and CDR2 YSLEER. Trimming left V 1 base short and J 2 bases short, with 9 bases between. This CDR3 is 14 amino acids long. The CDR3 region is CASSQGPTTYEQYF. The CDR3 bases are TGCGCCAGCAGCCAAGGACCTACTACCTACGAGCAGTACTTC.

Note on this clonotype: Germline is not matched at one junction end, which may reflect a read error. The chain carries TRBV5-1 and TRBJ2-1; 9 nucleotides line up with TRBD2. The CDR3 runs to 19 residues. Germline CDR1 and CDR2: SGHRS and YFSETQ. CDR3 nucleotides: TGCGCCAGCAGCTTGGACGGAGCGGGGGGAATAAGGGCCTACAGTGAGCAGTTCTTC. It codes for CASSLDGAGGIRAYSEQFF.

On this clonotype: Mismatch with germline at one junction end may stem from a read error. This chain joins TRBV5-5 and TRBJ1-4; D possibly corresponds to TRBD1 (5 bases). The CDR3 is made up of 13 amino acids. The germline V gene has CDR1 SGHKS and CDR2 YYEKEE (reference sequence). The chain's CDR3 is CASGNRDGEKLFF. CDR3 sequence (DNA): TGTGCCAGCGGAAACCGGGACGGTGAAAAACTGTTTTTC.

CDR3 residues: CASSLGGENYGYTF. The CDR3 coding sequence is TGCGCCAGCAGCTTGGGGGGTGAGAACTATGGCTACACCTTC. The chain employs TRBV5-1 and TRBJ1-2; no clear D. Trimming removed 0 bases at V and 2 bases at J, with 8 bases between. This CDR3 has 14 residues. In germline, CDR1 is SGHRS, CDR2 YFSETQ.

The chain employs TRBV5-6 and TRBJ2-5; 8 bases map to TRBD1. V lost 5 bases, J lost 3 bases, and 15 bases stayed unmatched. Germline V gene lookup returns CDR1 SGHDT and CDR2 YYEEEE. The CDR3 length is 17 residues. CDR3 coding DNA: TGTGCCAGCAGGCACCACAGGGGGAAAGAGGTCGAAGAGACCCAGTACTTC. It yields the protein CASRHHRGKEVEETQYF. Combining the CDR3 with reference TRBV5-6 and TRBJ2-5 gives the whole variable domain DAGVTQSPTHLIKTRGQQVTLRCSPKSGHDTVSWYQQALGQGPQFIFQYYEEEERQRGNFPDRFSGHQFPNYSSELNVNALLLGDSALYLCASRHHRGKEVEETQYFGPGTRLLVL.

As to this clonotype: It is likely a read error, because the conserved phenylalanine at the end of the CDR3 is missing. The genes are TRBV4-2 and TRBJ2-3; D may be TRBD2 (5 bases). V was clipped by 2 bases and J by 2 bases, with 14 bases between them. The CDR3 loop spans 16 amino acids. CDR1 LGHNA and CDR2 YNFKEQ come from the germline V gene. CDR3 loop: CASSQQGSMPTDTQYL. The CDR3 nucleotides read TGTGCCAGCAGCCAACAAGGGAGTATGCCCACAGATACGCAGTATCTT.

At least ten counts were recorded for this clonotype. CDR3 residues: CASSGGQERTQYF. The CDR3 DNA sequence: TGTGCCAGCAGTGGTGGCCAGGAGAGGACGCAGTATTTT. The genes are TRBV6-1 and TRBJ2-3; no reliable D call. The V and J ends lost 4 bases and 9 bases respectively, with 14 bases between them. The CDR3 spans 13 residues. Per germline, CDR1 MNHNS and CDR2 SASEGT.

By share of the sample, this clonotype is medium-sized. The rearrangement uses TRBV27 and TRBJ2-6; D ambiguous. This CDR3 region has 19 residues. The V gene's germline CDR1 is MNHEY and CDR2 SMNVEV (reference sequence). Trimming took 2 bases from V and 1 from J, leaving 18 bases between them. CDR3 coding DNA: TGTGCCAGCAGTTTAAGGGTCCCTGGCGAACCTTCTGGGGCCAACGTCCTGACTTTC. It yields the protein CASSLRVPGEPSGANVLTF.

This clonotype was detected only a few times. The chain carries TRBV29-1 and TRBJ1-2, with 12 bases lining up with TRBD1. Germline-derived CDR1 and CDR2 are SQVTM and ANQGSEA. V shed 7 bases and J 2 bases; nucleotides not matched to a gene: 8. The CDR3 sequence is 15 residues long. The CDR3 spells CSGGGQGALNYGYTF. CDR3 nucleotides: TGCAGCGGTGGGGGACAGGGGGCTTTGAACTATGGCTACACCTTC.